This entry describes one T cell receptor beta chain. These data originate in a study of blood T cell repertoires in COVID-19. Whole-study context: The study drew acute and convalescent COVID-19 samples from the United States, Italy and Spain.

Sequencing was performed with immunoSEQ multiplex PCR; in TCRdb, only in-frame clones are kept and a portion is missing. The sample has approximately 300,000 clones, around 82% seen once. There are 18 residues in the CDR3. With V trimmed by 1 base and J by 0 bases, 6 bases remained unmatched. Germline V gene sequence: CDR1 LGHNT, CDR2 FRNRAP. Sequencing was carried out using peripheral blood. This chain connects TRBV12-5 to TRBJ2-3; 11 bases align to TRBD2. The sequence came from a woman aged 45-59 years with acute or convalescent COVID-19. CDR3 amino acids: CASGLGTLAGGSTDTQYF. For the CDR3, the DNA is TGTGCTAGTGGTTTGGGGACCCTAGCGGGAGGCAGCACAGATACGCAGTATTTT.